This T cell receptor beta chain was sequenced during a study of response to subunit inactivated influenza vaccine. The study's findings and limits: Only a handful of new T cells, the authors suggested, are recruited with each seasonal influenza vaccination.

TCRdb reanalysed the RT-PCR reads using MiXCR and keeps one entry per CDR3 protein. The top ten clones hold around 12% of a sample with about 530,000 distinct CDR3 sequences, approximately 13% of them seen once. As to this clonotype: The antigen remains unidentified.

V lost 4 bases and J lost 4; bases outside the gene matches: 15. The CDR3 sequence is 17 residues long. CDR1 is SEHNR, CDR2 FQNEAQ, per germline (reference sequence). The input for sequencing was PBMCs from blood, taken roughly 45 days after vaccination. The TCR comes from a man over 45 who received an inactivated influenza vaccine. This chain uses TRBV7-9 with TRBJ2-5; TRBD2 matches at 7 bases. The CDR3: CASSSRFGTTSLETQYF. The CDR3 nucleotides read TGTGCCAGCAGCTCCCGATTCGGGACTACCTCATTAGAGACCCAGTACTTC.